This T cell receptor (beta chain) was obtained from a study of blood T cell repertoires in COVID-19. Study at large: Donors in the United States, Italy and Spain gave samples during acute or convalescent COVID-19.

In the study's own analysis: Estimation of nucleated cell counts was performed using reference gene primer amplification. The protocol was immunoSEQ multiplex PCR, while the TCRdb copy is restricted to in-frame clones and leaves out a portion. The V and J calls and clone size are taken from that table; D and trimming were inferred from the DNA. Of 200,000 to 300,000 clones in the sample, 75% to 90% were seen once. The CDR3 covers 15 residues. Trimming at V came to 5 bases and at J to 7 bases, leaving 5 bases not matched to a gene. CDR1 is MNHEY and CDR2 is SMNVEV in the germline V gene (reference sequence).

The clonotype originates from a woman aged 40 to 50 with acute COVID-19. This chain connects TRBV27 to TRBJ2-1; TRBD2 matches at 13 bases. The material sequenced was PBMCs or T cells enriched from blood (not recorded which). CDR3 amino acids: CASSSGTSGINEQFF. CDR3 coding DNA: TGTGCCAGCAGTAGCGGGACTAGCGGGATAAATGAGCAGTTCTTC.